The 5 T cell receptor beta chains below all came from one sample that was sequenced in a study of tumor and adjacent non-tumor tissue in lung cancer. TCRbeta libraries were built with three rounds of nested PCR, modified from ARM-PCR. TCRdb reprocessed the multiplex PCR reads via MiXCR and lists one record per CDR3 protein. The sample has 85,000 to 130,000 distinct CDR3 sequences, more than 55% seen once. The template was RNA from unsorted bulk tissue. The normal lung tissue was taken more than 3 cm from the tumor edge. Source material: distant non-tumor lung tissue. The source of these receptors is a man aged 25 to 40 with non-small cell lung cancer.

This clonotype was seen many times. The chain combines TRBV29-1 with TRBJ1-1; D uncertain. Germline V gene data show CDR1 as SQVTM and CDR2 as ANQGSEA. V shed 6 bases and J shed 8 bases, with 10 bases lying between them. There are 10 residues in the CDR3. The CDR3 loop is CSVGPEEAFF. The DNA of the CDR3 is TGCAGCGTCGGCCCGGAGGAAGCTTTCTTT.

The chain employs TRBV11-1 and TRBJ2-7; D is uncertain. Trimming took 1 base from V and 1 from J, leaving 14 bases between them. CDR1 and CDR2 from the germline V gene are SGHAT and FQDESV (reference sequence). The CDR3 runs 16 residues. The DNA of the CDR3 is TGTGCCAGCAGCTTAGATAGTAGAAGGAGTTCCTACGAGCAGTACTTC. Protein: CASSLDSRRSSYEQYF.

As to this clonotype: An end of the junction differs from the germline gene, which may be a read error. CDR3 nucleotide sequence: TGTGCCAGCACCTTAAGGAATCTGGCTAATGAAAGACTGTTTTTT. It encodes CASTLRNLANERLFF. The rearrangement links TRBV11-2 to TRBJ1-4; no clear D. The germline V gene has CDR1 SGHAT and CDR2 FQNNGV. This CDR3 contains 15 residues.

The V gene is TRBV6-6, the J gene TRBJ2-7; D might be TRBD1 (7 bases). The germline V and J ends were trimmed by 7 bases and 4 bases, with 20 bases remaining between them. CDR1 and CDR2 from the germline V gene are MNHNY and SVGAGI (reference sequence). This CDR3 region has 15 residues. CDR3 bases: TGTGCCAGCATCCCGAGACCAGGGGGGAAGTACGAGCAGTACTTC. This sequence encodes CASIPRPGGKYEQYF.

In its sample, this clonotype was seen many times. J is TRBJ2-2 and V is TRBV6-6; D unclear. Germline values: CDR1 MNHNY, CDR2 SVGAGI (reference sequence). Trimming took 10 bases from V and 9 from J, leaving 12 bases between them. CDR3 length equals 11 residues. CDR3 sequence reads: CAILDQRELFF. The CDR3 DNA is TGTGCCATCTTAGACCAGAGGGAGCTGTTTTTT.